This TCR beta chain was sequenced in a study of T cell responses to AZD1222 COVID-19 vaccine. General study findings and limits: Samples come after the peak T cell response, not at day 14. Clonal diversity may have been underestimated in mostly white British donors. The breadth and depth of Spike-specific TCRs increased once two AZD1222 doses had been given.

Germline values: CDR1 ENHRY, CDR2 SYGVKD. This CDR3 has 18 residues. Germline trimming cut 0 bases from V and 1 base from J; bases unmatched to any gene: 5. Second-dose recipients at about 4 or about 12 weeks were treated as one pooled group. Sequenced by immunoSEQ multiplex PCR; TCRdb stores in-frame clones only, minus some. The sample lists approximately 100,000 clones; around 87% were seen once. Comment on this clone: The target antigen is unknown.

Sequenced material: peripheral blood, taken 28 days after the second AZD1222 dose. This receptor was obtained from an adult who received the AZD1222 COVID-19 vaccine. The chain recombines TRBV10-3 with TRBJ2-2, with TRBD2 matching over 10 bases. The CDR3 nucleotides are TGTGCCATCAGTGAGTCATGGCTAGCGGGAGTGAACACCGGGGAGCTGTTTTTT. It encodes CAISESWLAGVNTGELFF.